Below, 3 T cell receptor beta chains from the same sample are listed, as sequenced in a study of blood T cells in healthy people across ages. The authors ran a second PCR of roughly 6 to 12 cycles using a sample-barcoded 5' primer and a J-beta primer mix. TCRdb re-called the 5' RACE reads with MiXCR, one entry per CDR3 protein. The repertoire consists of about 1,000,000 distinct CDR3 sequences, with 35% to 50% occurring once and the leading ten covering 15% to 20%. Material: blood. These receptors came from a woman aged 55 to 70 in good health.

This clonotype came up a few times. The chain carries TRBV4-1 and TRBJ2-3; D not certain. Germline loops: CDR1 MGHRA, CDR2 YSYEKL. Trimming left V 4 bases short and J 6 bases short, with 11 bases between. The CDR3 is made up of 13 amino acids. CDR3 protein: CASSPRSGDTQYF. CDR3 nucleotides: TGCGCCAGCAGCCCCCGATCTGGGGATACGCAGTATTTT.

The chain carries TRBV28 and TRBJ2-7; D is possibly TRBD1 (5 bases). Trimming removed 4 bases at V and 4 bases at J, with 17 bases between. Per the germline V gene, CDR1 is MDHEN and CDR2 is SYDVKM. This CDR3 comprises 15 residues. Here the CDR3 reads CASSSTGKRVYEQYF. Written as DNA, the CDR3 is TGTGCCAGCAGTTCAACAGGCAAACGGGTATACGAGCAGTACTTC.

CDR3 bases: TGTGCCATCAGTGACCGCGGGAGGGATCCCCTTGGTGAGCAGTTCTTC. It is translated as CAISDRGRDPLGEQFF. This chain connects TRBV10-3 to TRBJ2-1; 9 bases map to TRBD2. The CDR3 runs 16 residues. CDR1 is ENHRY, CDR2 SYGVKD, per germline. V dropped 3 bases and J dropped 9; count of bases not matched to a gene: 12.